The 18 T cell receptor beta chains listed next were all sequenced from one sample in a study of T-cell memory formation after mild COVID-19. Each CDR3 protein is one row after TCRdb ran MiXCR on the 5' RACE reads. The repertoire holds fewer than 650,000 distinct CDR3 sequences, with about a fifth as singletons. Source material: PBMCs or a T cell subset sorted from them (not recorded which). The origin of the receptors is an adult woman who had mild COVID-19 (a few samples of this study predate the infection). Cell type and time point are not known.

The chain carries TRBV7-2 and TRBJ2-5; maybe TRBD2 (5 bases). This CDR3 has 19 amino acids. Trimming left V 1 base short and J 1 base short, with 22 bases between. The germline CDR1 and CDR2 sequences are SGHTA and FQGNSA. CDR3 nucleotide sequence: TGTGCCAGCAGCTTAGAGATTAGCGAGCCCCGCGAGGGCCAAGAGACCCAGTACTTC. It yields the protein CASSLEISEPREGQETQYF.

This clonotype was recorded a few times. The chain is built from TRBV19 and TRBJ2-5; D gene unclear. The CDR3 is 13 amino acids. The V gene lost 5 bases and the J gene lost 2 bases, with 9 bases spanning the gap. Germline CDR1 is LNHDA and CDR2 is SQIVND (reference sequence). In DNA, the CDR3 is TGTGCCAGTAGTTGGACCCTGCAAGAGACCCAGTACTTC. This translates into CASSWTLQETQYF.

This chain joins TRBV12-3 or TRBV12-4 and TRBJ2-7; D is ambiguous. The V end lost 8 bases, the J end lost 2 bases, and 10 bases lay between the germline ends. CDR3 length: 12 residues. The CDR3 nucleotides are TGTGCCAGCTGCACTTCCCCCTACGAGCAGTACTTC. Its protein is CASCTSPYEQYF.

This clonotype was counted a few times. The chain employs TRBV7-9 and TRBJ1-1; D remains unclear. Deletions cut 5 bases from V and 5 bases from J, with 18 bases between. This CDR3 spans 15 amino acids. Germline values: CDR1 SEHNR, CDR2 FQNEAQ (reference sequence). This chain's CDR3 is CASSPPGRSGTEAFF. The CDR3 nucleotides read TGTGCCAGCAGCCCTCCCGGGCGGTCTGGGACTGAAGCTTTCTTT.

The CDR3 nucleotides read TGTGCCAGCAGCTCATATCCCCGGACTAGCGGGGGCCCACAAGAGACCCAGTACTTC. Its translation is CASSSYPRTSGGPQETQYF. The rearrangement uses TRBV11-2 and TRBJ2-5; TRBD2 matches at 13 bases. J was trimmed by 2 bases and V by 4 bases; bases with no gene match: 13. This CDR3 has 19 amino acids. Germline V lookup: CDR1 SGHAT, CDR2 FQNNGV.

This clonotype appeared many times. The V and J genes are TRBV20-1 and TRBJ2-3, with 8 nucleotides matching TRBD1. The V gene end was trimmed by 3 bases and the J gene end by 4 bases; junction bases not matched to a gene: 9. CDR1 is DFQATT, CDR2 SNEGSKA, per germline (reference sequence). CDR3 length: 15 amino acids. CDR3 coding DNA: TGCAGTGCTAGGCCCGGGACAGGAAGGTCAGATACGCAGTATTTT. Translation gives CSARPGTGRSDTQYF.

This chain joins TRBV6-2 or TRBV6-3 and TRBJ2-7; 7 positions agree with TRBD2. The germline gives CDR1 MNHEY, CDR2 SVGEGT. The CDR3 is 13 amino acids. The V and J ends lost 7 bases and 0 bases, in that order; junction bases with no gene match: 3. This chain's CDR3 is CASKRGSSYEQYF. CDR3 coding DNA: TGTGCCAGCAAGCGGGGAAGCTCCTACGAGCAGTACTTC.

CDR3 bases: TGTGCCAGCAGCCGGGGACAGGGGGCAGGTACGCAGTATTTT. Residues: CASSRGQGAGTQYF. The chain carries TRBV7-6 and TRBJ2-3; 12 nucleotides agree with TRBD1. Germline-derived CDR1 and CDR2 are SGHVS and FNYEAQ. V lost 5 bases, J lost 8 bases, and 5 bases stayed unmatched. The CDR3 sequence is 14 residues long.

This clonotype occurred a few times. This rearrangement joins TRBV15 to TRBJ2-1, with 7 positions matching TRBD1. CDR1 LNHNV and CDR2 YYDKDF come from the germline V gene (reference sequence). The CDR3 is 14 amino acids. V was pared by 1 base and J by 8 bases, with 5 bases of the junction left unmatched. CDR3: CATSRGGTVYEQFF. CDR3 DNA: TGTGCCACCAGCAGAGGAGGGACAGTATATGAGCAGTTCTTC.

The rearrangement joins TRBV20-1 to TRBJ2-7; 12 bases fit TRBD1. Germline V gene lookup returns CDR1 DFQATT and CDR2 SNEGSKA (reference sequence). The CDR3 runs 15 residues. Trimming removed 6 bases from V and 0 bases from J; junction bases left unmatched: 6. CDR3 sequence (DNA): TGCAGTGCCGGGGACAGGGGGCATCTCTCCTACGAGCAGTACTTC. Its protein is CSAGDRGHLSYEQYF.

This clonotype was counted a few times. The chain employs TRBV29-1 and TRBJ2-5; D may correspond to TRBD1 or TRBD2 (5 bases each). Trimming removed 4 bases at V and 4 bases at J, with 13 bases between. The CDR3 sequence is 13 residues long. Germline CDR1 SQVTM, CDR2 ANQGSEA. The DNA of the CDR3 is TGCAGCGTTGTACGGGGCACCGTAGAGACCCAGTACTTC. Its protein product is CSVVRGTVETQYF.

The chain employs TRBV6-5 and TRBJ1-2; no reliable D call. Trimming cost V 7 bases and J 4 bases, with 19 bases left between them. The CDR3 has 15 amino acids. Germline V gene lookup returns CDR1 MNHEY and CDR2 SVGAGI. The CDR3 protein is CASTPLQAGIYGYTF. The CDR3 nucleotides are TGTGCCAGCACCCCTCTCCAGGCGGGAATCTATGGCTACACCTTC.

This chain joins TRBV4-2 and TRBJ1-3; no reliable D call. V lost 0 bases, J lost 0 bases, and 3 bases lay in between. Germline V CDR1 and CDR2: LGHNA, YNFKEQ. The CDR3 has 14 amino acids. The DNA for the CDR3 is TGTGCCAGCAGCCAAGAACTCTCTGGAAACACCATATATTTT. Translation: CASSQELSGNTIYF.

The gene calls are TRBV7-8 and TRBJ2-3; 10 bases line up with TRBD2. The V and J ends lost 2 bases and 6 bases, in that order; junction bases with no gene match: 5. CDR3 length equals 15 residues. The germline V gene has CDR1 SGHVS and CDR2 FQNEAQ. Written as DNA, the CDR3 is TGTGCCAGCAGCTTACTAGCGGGAGAGGAGGATACGCAGTATTTT. Translating gives CASSLLAGEEDTQYF.

This chain's CDR3 is CASSYGAPAGGIEQFF. Here the CDR3 DNA reads TGTGCCAGCAGTTACGGCGCCCCAGCGGGAGGGATCGAGCAGTTCTTC. The rearrangement joins TRBV6-5 to TRBJ2-1, with 10 bases lining up with TRBD2. Germline V gives CDR1 MNHEY, CDR2 SVGAGI. There are 16 residues in the CDR3. Trimming at V came to 2 bases and at J to 10 bases, leaving 11 bases not matched to a gene.

The V gene is TRBV11-3, the J gene TRBJ1-2, with D perhaps matching TRBD1 (5 bases). With 5 bases removed from V and 4 bases from J, the gap between germline ends came to 11 bases. The CDR3 loop spans 13 amino acids. The germline CDR1 and CDR2 sequences are SGHNT and YENEEA. CDR3 bases: TGTGCCAGCAGCCCTGATCAGGGCTATGGCTACACCTTC. Amino acid sequence: CASSPDQGYGYTF. The entire variable domain, with the rest obtained from reference TRBV11-3 and TRBJ1-2, is as follows: EAGVVQSPRYKIIEKKQPVAFWCNPISGHNTLYWYLQNLGQGPELLIRYENEEAVDDSQLPKDRFSAERLKGVDSTLKIQPAELGDSAVYLCASSPDQGYGYTFGSGTRLTVV.

This clonotype was seen a handful of times. J is TRBJ1-5 and V is TRBV5-5; D ambiguous. V gave up 0 bases and J gave up 6 bases, with 10 bases separating them. Per the germline V gene, CDR1 is SGHKS and CDR2 is YYEKEE (reference sequence). This CDR3 is 14 amino acids long. The CDR3 DNA reads as TGTGCCAGCAGCTTGGAGGTGGGAGGTCAGCCCCAGCATTTT. Translating gives CASSLEVGGQPQHF.

The chain combines TRBV15 with TRBJ2-5; D is perhaps TRBD2 (5 bases). CDR3 length: 13 residues. Trimming removed 4 bases from V and 5 bases from J, with 11 bases in between. Germline V gene sequence: CDR1 LNHNV, CDR2 YYDKDF (reference sequence). The CDR3 loop reads CATSTMRVETQYF. For the CDR3, the DNA is TGTGCCACCAGCACGATGAGGGTGGAGACCCAGTACTTC.